Listed below are T cell receptor beta chains from one sample, sequenced in a study of cytomegalovirus exposure and HLA in healthy donors. Sequencing used immunoSEQ multiplex PCR; TCRdb keeps in-frame clones, though not all of them. Among 110,000 or so clones listed, about 82% were seen once. Sequencing used PBMCs. The receptors were gathered from a man aged 18 to 29 in good health and CMV-seronegative. Each CDR3 is given with its conserved first and last residue. D genes are given only for firm matches.

d_gene: -
j_gene: TRBJ1-5
v_gene: TRBV6-1
CDR3nt: TGTGCCAGCAGTCCCCTAGGGGAACAGCCCCAGCATTTT
CDR3aa: CASSPLGEQPQHF

d_gene: -
j_gene: TRBJ1-5
v_gene: TRBV29-1
CDR3nt: TGCAGCGGGGGCAGGGCCCAGCCCCAGCATTTT
CDR3aa: CSGGRAQPQHF

d_gene: -
j_gene: TRBJ2-6
v_gene: TRBV10-3
CDR3nt: TGTGCCATCAGTGAGTCGGGGGGCTCTGGGGCCAACGTCCTGACTTTC
CDR3aa: CAISESGGSGANVLTF

d_gene: -
j_gene: TRBJ1-1
v_gene: TRBV30
CDR3nt: TGTGCCTGGAGTAGGGGAAGCACTGAAGCTTTCTTT
CDR3aa: CAWSRGSTEAFF

d_gene: -
j_gene: TRBJ2-7
v_gene: TRBV13
CDR3nt: TGTGCCAGCAGCGCCGACTTCTACGAGCAGTACTTC
CDR3aa: CASSADFYEQYF

d_gene: TRBD1
j_gene: TRBJ2-1
v_gene: TRBV7-6
CDR3nt: TGTGCCAGCAGCTCGGGGAGGGGACAGGGGGAAGGTGGTGAGCAGTTCTTC
CDR3aa: CASSSGRGQGEGGEQFF

d_gene: TRBD1
j_gene: TRBJ1-2
v_gene: TRBV27
CDR3nt: TGTGCCAGCAGTCGCTCCGTGGGACAGGGAATGAGTGGCTACACCTTC
CDR3aa: CASSRSVGQGMSGYTF

d_gene: TRBD2
j_gene: TRBJ2-1
v_gene: TRBV27
CDR3nt: TGTGCCAGCAGTTTCGCCGGACTAGCGTACAATGAGCAGTTCTTC
CDR3aa: CASSFAGLAYNEQFF

d_gene: -
j_gene: TRBJ1-6
v_gene: TRBV5-4
CDR3nt: TGTGCCAGCAACCGGGACTATAATTCACCCCTCCACTTT
CDR3aa: CASNRDYNSPLHF

d_gene: TRBD1
j_gene: TRBJ2-4
v_gene: TRBV7-8
CDR3nt: TGTGCCAGCAGATTAACGGGACAGGGGGCAGCCAAAAACATTCAGTACTTC
CDR3aa: CASRLTGQGAAKNIQYF

d_gene: -
j_gene: TRBJ2-7
v_gene: TRBV9
CDR3nt: TGTGCCAGCAGCGTAGCCAACTCCTACGAGCAGTACTTC
CDR3aa: CASSVANSYEQYF

d_gene: -
j_gene: TRBJ1-1
v_gene: TRBV11-2
CDR3nt: TGTGCCAGCAGCTTAAGGTTCGGACAGCGAAAGACTGAAGCTTTCTTT
CDR3aa: CASSLRFGQRKTEAFF